The 20 T cell receptor beta chains presented below share a single source sample, sequenced in a study of metastatic and nonmetastatic thyroid tumors. None of the patients had undergone any treatment ahead of thyroid surgery. MiXCR was used by TCRdb to re-call the PCR reads. Counted here are over 10,000 clones, approximately 30% occurring once; the ten biggest clones make up 15% to 19%. Sequencing was carried out using tumor tissue. Every receptor here comes from a male donor with papillary thyroid cancer or a benign thyroid nodule (not recorded which). Some clones in this sample may be carry-over from other donors' samples.

Many counts were recorded for this clone. The chain employs TRBV19 and TRBJ2-7; 8 bases align to TRBD2. CDR3 size: 17 residues. Germline loops: CDR1 LNHDA, CDR2 SQIVND (reference sequence). J lost 11 bases, V lost 0 bases, and 18 bases had no gene match. The CDR3 DNA is TGTGCCAGTAGTATAGAGGTGCGGAGAGCGGGAGAACCTACGGAGTACGTC. It specifies CASSIEVRRAGEPTEYV.

By share, this clone counts as medium-sized. The chain couples TRBV3-1 to TRBJ2-3, with 10 bases matching TRBD2. J was trimmed by 4 bases and V by 3 bases; bases with no gene match: 4. This CDR3 contains 15 residues. Germline values: CDR1 LGHDT, CDR2 YNNKEL (reference sequence). The CDR3: CASSQGTSVADTQYF. The CDR3 DNA sequence: TGTGCCAGCAGCCAGGGGACTAGCGTGGCAGATACGCAGTATTTT.

This clone was seen many times. A much larger clone sits a single nucleotide away, making a read error possible. The V and J genes are TRBV20-1 and TRBJ1-6; 9 bases match TRBD1. This CDR3 has 13 residues. Germline CDR1 DFQATT, CDR2 SNEGSKA (reference sequence). Trimming took 5 bases from V and 11 from J; bases not matched to a gene: 7. CDR3: CSARDREGPPLHF. The CDR3 coding sequence is TGCAGTGCTCGGGACAGGGAAGGCCCACCCCTCCACTTT.

The chain joins TRBV11-2 to TRBJ2-3, with 7 positions matching TRBD1. CDR3 length: 16 amino acids. J gave up 2 bases and V 10 bases, and 15 bases lay outside the gene matches. Germline loops: CDR1 SGHAT, CDR2 FQNNGV. The CDR3 sequence: CATRLGDRDHTDTQYF. The CDR3 DNA reads TGTGCCACCCGCTTAGGTGACAGGGACCACACAGATACGCAGTATTTT.

J is TRBJ2-7 and V is TRBV11-3; D might be TRBD2 (7 bases). Germline V gives CDR1 SGHNT, CDR2 YENEEA. The CDR3 is made up of 14 amino acids. V was clipped by 2 bases and J by 3 bases, with 11 bases between them. The CDR3 DNA follows: TGTGCCAGCAGCTTAAAAGCGGGACACTACGAGCAGTACTTC. Translating it yields CASSLKAGHYEQYF.

This clone was recorded many times. In the same sample, other DNA sequences code for this CDR3. This chain uses TRBV7-2 with TRBJ2-2; D uncertain. This CDR3 is 14 amino acids long. Germline V gives CDR1 SGHTA, CDR2 FQGNSA. V was trimmed by 2 bases and J by 5 bases, leaving 9 bases between them. CDR3 DNA: TGTGCCAGCAGCTTACAGAAGGCGACCGGGGAGCTGTTTTTT. Protein sequence: CASSLQKATGELFF.

In its sample, this clone was seen a few times. The chain joins TRBV6-2 or TRBV6-3 to TRBJ2-2; possible D gene TRBD2, 5 bases. The CDR3 is made up of 15 amino acids. V lost 8 bases to trimming and J lost 1 base, with 14 bases between them. Germline CDR1 reads MNHEY; CDR2 reads SVGEGT. CDR3 nucleotides: TGTGCCAGCTTAGGGAGTAATTGGAACACCGGGGAGCTGTTTTTT. Residues: CASLGSNWNTGELFF.

This clone came up once. The chain carries TRBV7-2 and TRBJ2-1; 15 nucleotides line up with TRBD2. This CDR3 region has 20 residues. Trimming took 2 bases from V and 9 from J; bases not matched to a gene: 17. Germline V CDR1 and CDR2: SGHTA, FQGNSA. The CDR3 protein is CASSLPGGLAGGPFRIEQFF. The CDR3 DNA sequence: TGTGCCAGCAGCTTACCGGGTGGACTAGCGGGAGGGCCTTTTCGTATTGAGCAGTTCTTC.

The chain is built from TRBV6-2 or TRBV6-3 and TRBJ2-6; TRBD1 agrees at 9 bases. V shed 10 bases and J 2 bases; nucleotides not matched to a gene: 6. The V gene's germline CDR1 is MNHEY and CDR2 SVGEGT. CDR3 length: 15 residues. This CDR3 reads CATETGGTGANVLTF. DNA for the CDR3: TGTGCCACCGAGACAGGGGGAACTGGGGCCAACGTCCTGACTTTC.

This clone was picked up a small number of times. A junction boundary mismatches the germline segment, possibly from a read error. V gene TRBV24-1 combines with J gene TRBJ2-7, with a possible D match to TRBD2 (5 bases). Germline V gives CDR1 KGHDR, CDR2 SFDVKD. This CDR3 is 16 amino acids long. In DNA, the CDR3 is TGTGCCAGCAGTTCCTCTGGAGCGGAGAAGGCCTACGAGCAGTACTTC. Translation gives CASSSSGAEKAYEQYF.

V and J are TRBV20-1 and TRBJ1-6; no clear D gene. The ends were cut back, 2 bases at V and 7 bases at J, with 6 bases in the middle. The CDR3 is 12 residues long. The V gene's germline CDR1 is DFQATT and CDR2 SNEGSKA (reference sequence). DNA for the CDR3: TGCAGTGCTAGAAACGCGAATTCACCCCTCCACTTT. This codes for CSARNANSPLHF.

This clone showed up just a few times. J is TRBJ2-7 and V is TRBV15, with TRBD2 matching 10 bases. The V gene's germline CDR1 is LNHNV and CDR2 YYDKDF (reference sequence). The CDR3 consists of 15 residues. V gave up 5 bases and J gave up 1 base; unmatched junction bases: 5. As DNA, the CDR3 is TGTGCCACCAGCGGAAGGACTAGCGGATCCTACGAGCAGTACTTC. Translation gives CATSGRTSGSYEQYF. Together with reference TRBV15 and TRBJ2-7, the CDR3 gives the full variable domain: DAMVIQNPRYQVTQFGKPVTLSCSQTLNHNVMYWYQQKSSQAPKLLFHYYDKDFNNEADTPDNFQSRRPNTSFCFLDIRSPGLGDTAMYLCATSGRTSGSYEQYFGPGTRLTVT.

In its sample, this clone ranks as medium-sized. This sequence joins TRBV5-1 and TRBJ2-3; 7 bases are a match to TRBD1. This CDR3 has 14 residues. Germline CDR1 reads SGHRS; CDR2 reads YFSETQ. Trimming cost V 6 bases and J 1 base; bases outside gene matches: 5. CDR3 in amino acids: CASTNGQGTDTQYF. For the CDR3, the DNA is TGCGCCAGCACCAACGGACAGGGCACAGATACGCAGTATTTT.

Relative to its sample, this clone is medium-sized. The chain couples TRBV28 to TRBJ1-1, with D unclear. The CDR3 sequence is 13 residues long. Germline CDR1 MDHEN, CDR2 SYDVKM. The ends were cut back, 2 bases at V and 6 bases at J, with 10 bases in the middle. The CDR3 nucleotides read TGTGCCAGCAGTTTAGGACCGAGGGCTGAAGCTTTCTTT. Translated, it gives CASSLGPRAEAFF.

This clone showed up many times. The chain joins TRBV3-1 to TRBJ2-3; D is uncertain. The V gene lost 4 bases and the J gene lost 4 bases, with 12 bases spanning the gap. This CDR3 is 14 amino acids long. The germline CDR1 and CDR2 sequences are LGHDT and YNNKEL (reference sequence). The DNA for the CDR3 is TGTGCCAGCAGCCCTAGGACGGAATCAGATACGCAGTATTTT. Encoded protein: CASSPRTESDTQYF.

In its sample, this clone was seen many times. CDR3 sequence reads: CASSVAPTGLGTDTQYF. The CDR3 nucleotides read TGTGCCAGCAGCGTAGCCCCGACAGGCTTGGGCACAGATACGCAGTATTTT. V is TRBV9 and J is TRBJ2-3; D is possibly TRBD1 (6 bases). The CDR3 is 17 amino acids. Germline V gene data show CDR1 as SGDLS and CDR2 as YYNGEE. The V end was cut by 0 bases, the J end by 1 base, with 15 bases between. The whole variable domain, filled in from reference TRBV9 and TRBJ2-3, reads DSGVTQTPKHLITATGQRVTLRCSPRSGDLSVYWYQQSLDQGLQFLIQYYNGEERAKGNILERFSAQQFPDLHSELNLSSLELGDSALYFCASSVAPTGLGTDTQYFGPGTRLTVL.

V usage is TRBV2 and J usage is TRBJ2-2, with 13 bases matching TRBD2. Losses at the gene ends were 4 bases for V and 2 bases for J; bases not matched to a gene: 10. The CDR3 is 19 residues long. Germline CDR1 reads SNHLY; CDR2 reads FYNNEI. Here the CDR3 DNA reads TGTGCCAGCAGTGCCGGGACTAGCGGGATGGCCCTCAACACCGGGGAGCTGTTTTTT. It yields the protein CASSAGTSGMALNTGELFF.

In its sample, this clone ranks as medium-sized. In nucleotides, the CDR3 is TGCGCCAGCAGCTTGGGGGTAGATACGCAGTATTTT. It yields the protein CASSLGVDTQYF. The chain links TRBV5-1 to TRBJ2-3; no firm D call. The germline gives CDR1 SGHRS, CDR2 YFSETQ. This CDR3 spans 12 amino acids. With 0 bases removed from V and 5 bases from J, the gap between germline ends came to 4 bases.

This clone has a count of ten or more. This sequence joins TRBV5-4 and TRBJ1-6, with D unresolved. V dropped 2 bases and J dropped 5 bases, with 8 bases sitting between them. The CDR3 has 14 residues. CDR1 and CDR2 from the germline V gene are SGHNT and YYREEE (reference sequence). Written as DNA, the CDR3 is TGTGCCAGCAGCTTAGGGAGAAATAATTCACCCCTCCACTTT. It is translated as CASSLGRNNSPLHF. Full variable domain (missing parts from reference TRBV5-4 and TRBJ1-6): ETGVTQSPTHLIKTRGQQVTLRCSSQSGHNTVSWYQQALGQGPQFIFQYYREEENGRGNFPPRFSGLQFPNYSSELNVNALELDDSALYLCASSLGRNNSPLHFGNGTRLTVT.

This clone is medium-sized (0.01 to 0.1%) by share. V is TRBV4-1 and J is TRBJ2-4; a possible D gene is TRBD1 (6 bases). The CDR3 contains 14 residues. Germline CDR1 and CDR2: MGHRA and YSYEKL. Trimming pared 0 bases from V and 9 bases from J, leaving 12 bases between. The CDR3 loop is CASSQDDLRGIQYF. CDR3 nucleotides: TGCGCCAGCAGCCAAGATGACCTCAGGGGCATTCAGTACTTC.